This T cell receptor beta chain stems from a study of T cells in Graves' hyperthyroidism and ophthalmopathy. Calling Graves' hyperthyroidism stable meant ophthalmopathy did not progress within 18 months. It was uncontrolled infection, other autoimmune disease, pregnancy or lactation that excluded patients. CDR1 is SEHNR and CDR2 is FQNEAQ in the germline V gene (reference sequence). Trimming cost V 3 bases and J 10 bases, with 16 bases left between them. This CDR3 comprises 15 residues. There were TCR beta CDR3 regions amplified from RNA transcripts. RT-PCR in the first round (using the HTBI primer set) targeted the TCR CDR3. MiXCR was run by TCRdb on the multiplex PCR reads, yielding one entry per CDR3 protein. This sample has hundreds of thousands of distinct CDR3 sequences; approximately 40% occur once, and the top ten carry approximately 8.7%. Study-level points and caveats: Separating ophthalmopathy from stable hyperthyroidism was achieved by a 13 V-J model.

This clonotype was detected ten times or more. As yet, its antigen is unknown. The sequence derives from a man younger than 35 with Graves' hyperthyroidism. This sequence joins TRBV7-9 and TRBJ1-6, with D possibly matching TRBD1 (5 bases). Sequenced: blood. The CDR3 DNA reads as TGTGCCAGCAGCTTTGGGGCGGGGTTAGACTCACCCCTCCACTTT. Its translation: CASSFGAGLDSPLHF.